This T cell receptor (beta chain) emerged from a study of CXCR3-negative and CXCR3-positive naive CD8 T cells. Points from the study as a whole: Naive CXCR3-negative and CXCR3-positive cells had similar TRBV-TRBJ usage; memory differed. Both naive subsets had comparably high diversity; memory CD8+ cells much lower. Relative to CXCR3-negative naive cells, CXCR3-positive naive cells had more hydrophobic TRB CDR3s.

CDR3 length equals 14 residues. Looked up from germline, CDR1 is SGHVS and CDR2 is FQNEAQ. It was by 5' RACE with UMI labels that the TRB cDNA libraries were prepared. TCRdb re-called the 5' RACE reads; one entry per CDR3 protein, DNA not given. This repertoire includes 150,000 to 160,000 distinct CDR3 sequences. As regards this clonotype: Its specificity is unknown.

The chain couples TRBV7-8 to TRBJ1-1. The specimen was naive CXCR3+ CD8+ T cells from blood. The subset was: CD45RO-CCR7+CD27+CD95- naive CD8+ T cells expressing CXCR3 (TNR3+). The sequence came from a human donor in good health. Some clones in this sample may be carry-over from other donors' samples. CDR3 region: CASSLAWGGTEAFF.